Following are 20 T cell receptor beta chains from one sample sequenced in a study of CD8+ T cells in alopecia areata. Treatment specified: oral pan-JAK inhibitor, 5-10 mg twice daily. Extracted RNA was reverse transcribed, and the resulting cDNA served as sequencing template. Produced via immunoSEQ multiplex PCR; TCRdb's table is partial and in-frame only. Of about 190,000 clones detected, roughly three fifths appear once; the ten largest clones hold about 0.69%. The material was CD4+ T cells sorted from blood, obtained at week 4, from a patient treated with tofacitinib. These receptors were obtained from a human donor with alopecia areata.

V and J are TRBV2 and TRBJ2-3; the D is unclear. The CDR3 sequence is 12 residues long. V lost 8 bases and J lost 5, with 11 bases in between. Germline assignment: CDR1 SNHLY and CDR2 FYNNEI. The CDR3 DNA reads TGTGCCAGCGGGCTAGTCAGAGATACGCAGTATTTT. This translates into CASGLVRDTQYF.

This clone was observed a single time. V usage is TRBV28 and J usage is TRBJ2-7, with TRBD2 matching over 7 bases. This CDR3 has 12 residues. Germline values: CDR1 MDHEN, CDR2 SYDVKM. Trimming removed 6 bases from V and 12 bases from J; junction bases left unmatched: 11. CDR3 coding DNA: TGTGCCAGCAGCTATGGGTCTAGCGGTCTGTACTTC. This translates into CASSYGSSGLYF. The full variable domain, rest sourced from reference TRBV28 and TRBJ2-7, is DVKVTQSSRYLVKRTGEKVFLECVQDMDHENMFWYRQDPGLGLRLIYFSYDVKMKEKGDIPEGYSVSREKKERFSLILESASTNQTSMYLCASSYGSSGLYFGPGTRLTVT.

Here the CDR3 reads CASGSQTLQYF. Written as DNA, the CDR3 is TGTGCCTCAGGGTCTCAAACGCTTCAGTACTTC. The chain couples TRBV30 to TRBJ2-4, with D tentatively TRBD1 (5 bases). The germline V gene has CDR1 GTSNPN and CDR2 SVGIG (reference sequence). V was trimmed by 7 bases and J by 11 bases, leaving 15 bases between them. The CDR3 spans 11 residues.

The genes are TRBV10-3 and TRBJ2-3; D is unclear. Trimming stripped 3 bases from V and 3 bases from J, with 4 bases between. The CDR3 extends over 12 amino acids. Germline-derived CDR1 and CDR2 are ENHRY and SYGVKD. CDR3 protein: CAISETTDTQYF. The CDR3 coding sequence is TGTGCCATCAGTGAAACTACAGATACGCAGTATTTT.

This clone was found once. This chain connects TRBV28 to TRBJ2-2; D not certain. The CDR3 has 13 amino acids. Per the germline V gene, CDR1 is MDHEN and CDR2 is SYDVKM. V was cut by 6 bases and J by 6 bases, with 11 bases left in between. DNA for the CDR3: TGTGCCAGCAGCCTCCGAATCCCCGGGGAGCTGTTTTTT. It encodes CASSLRIPGELFF.

With regard to this clone: This sample includes further DNA sequences coding for the same CDR3. CDR3 residues: CASSLLGPGELFF. The CDR3 bases are TGTGCCAGCAGCCTCCTGGGGCCCGGGGAGCTGTTTTTT. The chain employs TRBV6-5 and TRBJ2-2, with a tentative D call TRBD1 (5 bases). Trimming pared 6 bases from V and 6 bases from J, leaving 11 bases between. The germline CDR1 and CDR2 sequences are MNHEY and SVGAGI. The CDR3 is 13 residues long.

The J gene is TRBJ1-5, the V gene TRBV5-8; D not certain. The germline CDR1 and CDR2 sequences are SGHTS and YDEGEE. V was shortened by 4 bases and J by 7 bases, with 6 bases between the two germline ends. The CDR3 is 11 residues long. The CDR3 is CASSDRQPQHF. As DNA, the CDR3 is TGTGCCAGCAGCGACCGGCAGCCCCAGCATTTT.

This clone was recorded a few times. The chain combines TRBV15 with TRBJ1-5; D perhaps matches TRBD1 (5 bases). The CDR3 runs 14 residues. V was cut by 0 bases and J by 4 bases, with 7 bases left in between. Germline V CDR1 and CDR2: LNHNV, YYDKDF (reference sequence). CDR3 sequence (DNA): TGTGCCACCAGCAGAGATGGGGGGAATCAGCCCCAGCATTTT. Protein sequence: CATSRDGGNQPQHF. The full variable domain, in which reference TRBV15 and TRBJ1-5 provide the parts outside the CDR3, is DAMVIQNPRYQVTQFGKPVTLSCSQTLNHNVMYWYQQKSSQAPKLLFHYYDKDFNNEADTPDNFQSRRPNTSFCFLDIRSPGLGDTAMYLCATSRDGGNQPQHFGDGTRLSIL.

J is TRBJ2-2 and V is TRBV6-1; D gene unclear. This CDR3 is 16 amino acids long. Trimming took 2 bases from V and 5 from J, leaving 15 bases between them. CDR1 MNHNS and CDR2 SASEGT come from the germline V gene. For the CDR3, the DNA is TGTGCCAGCAGTGAAAGGAGCCCGGTCGGGACCGGGGAGCTGTTTTTT. Encoded protein: CASSERSPVGTGELFF.

This clone was counted once. This chain uses TRBV20-1 with TRBJ2-7; 14 nucleotides align to TRBD2. Germline V CDR1 and CDR2: DFQATT, SNEGSKA (reference sequence). The J segment lost 7 bases and the V segment lost 7 bases, leaving 0 bases of the junction unmatched. This CDR3 contains 11 residues. CDR3 DNA sequence: TGCAGTGGGACTAGCGGGAGGGAGCAGTACTTC. Translating gives CSGTSGREQYF.

This chain links TRBV10-3 with TRBJ2-3, with 7 bases lining up with TRBD2. The CDR3 covers 14 residues. Germline CDR1 ENHRY, CDR2 SYGVKD. J gave up 1 base and V 4 bases, and 2 bases lay outside the gene matches. The CDR3, as DNA: TGTGCCATCAGTGGAACTAGCGGCACAGATACGCAGTATTTT. Protein sequence: CAISGTSGTDTQYF.

This chain links TRBV27 with TRBJ2-7; TRBD2 agrees at 9 bases. CDR1 is MNHEY and CDR2 is SMNVEV in the germline V gene (reference sequence). CDR3 length: 19 amino acids. With 2 bases clipped from V and 1 base from J, the junction kept 15 bases outside the gene matches. The CDR3 bases are TGTGCCAGCAGTTTACGGGATGTTAAGAAGCGGGAGGATTCCTACGAGCAGTACTTC. The encoded protein is CASSLRDVKKREDSYEQYF.

This clone was detected only a few times. V gene TRBV14 combines with J gene TRBJ2-7; D call uncertain. CDR3 length: 13 amino acids. The germline V gene has CDR1 SGHDN and CDR2 FVKESK. V gave up 1 base and J gave up 6 bases, with 10 bases separating them. CDR3 nucleotide sequence: TGTGCCAGCAGCCAAGGTCAGGTTGCCGAGCAGTACTTC. It translates to CASSQGQVAEQYF. The whole variable domain, filled in from reference TRBV14 and TRBJ2-7, reads EAGVTQFPSHSVIEKGQTVTLRCDPISGHDNLYWYRRVMGKEIKFLLHFVKESKQDESGMPNNRFLAERTGGTYSTLKVQPAELEDSGVYFCASSQGQVAEQYFGPGTRLTVT.

The chain carries TRBV6-1 and TRBJ2-5; the match to TRBD1 covers 9 bases. The V gene end was trimmed by 7 bases and the J gene end by 5 bases; junction bases not matched to a gene: 8. From germline, CDR1 is MNHNS and CDR2 SASEGT. The length of the CDR3 is 14 residues. The CDR3 sequence is CASNRDREGETQYF. DNA of the CDR3: TGTGCCAGCAACCGGGACAGGGAGGGCGAGACCCAGTACTTC.

The chain combines TRBV29-1 with TRBJ2-6; D possibly corresponds to TRBD2 (6 bases). The CDR3 totals 14 residues. From germline, CDR1 is SQVTM and CDR2 ANQGSEA. V was pared by 3 bases and J by 2 bases, with 8 bases between. CDR3 residues: CSVERGAGANVLTF. The CDR3 nucleotides read TGCAGCGTTGAGCGGGGAGCTGGGGCCAACGTCCTGACTTTC.

This clone was recorded once. In DNA, the CDR3 is TGCGCCAGCAGCTTCGGGGGGAGCTCCTACAATGAGCAGTTCTTC. This codes for CASSFGGSSYNEQFF. V usage is TRBV5-1 and J usage is TRBJ2-1, with 7 bases lining up with TRBD2. The germline gives CDR1 SGHRS, CDR2 YFSETQ. This CDR3 is built from 15 residues. Losses at the gene ends were 2 bases for V and 0 bases for J; bases not matched to a gene: 2.

This clone appeared once. CDR3 sequence reads: CASSTRQGVTYGYTF. CDR3 coding DNA: TGTGCCAGTAGTACCCGACAGGGGGTGACCTATGGCTACACCTTC. The rearrangement joins TRBV19 to TRBJ1-2, with 9 bases lining up with TRBD1. The J segment lost 4 bases and the V segment lost 4 bases, leaving 7 bases of the junction unmatched. Germline assignment: CDR1 LNHDA and CDR2 SQIVND (reference sequence). This CDR3 region has 15 residues.

The rearrangement uses TRBV30 and TRBJ2-3; D is uncertain. This CDR3 comprises 14 residues. V lost 0 bases and J lost 4, with 11 bases in between. Germline V CDR1 and CDR2: GTSNPN, SVGIG (reference sequence). The CDR3 sequence: CAWSVPGAADTQYF. CDR3 coding DNA: TGTGCCTGGAGTGTTCCGGGTGCCGCAGATACGCAGTATTTT.

As for this clone: Germline is not matched at one junction end, which may reflect a read error. V and J are TRBV29-1 and TRBJ1-1; D is possibly TRBD1 (6 bases). The CDR3 is 15 amino acids. Germline V gives CDR1 SQVTM, CDR2 ANQGSEA. CDR3 coding DNA: TGCAGCGTTAATCCCGGGGGGGCGGTGAACACTGAAGCTTCCTTT. Translation gives CSVNPGGAVNTEASF.

V and J are TRBV30 and TRBJ1-2; the D gene is possibly TRBD1 (6 bases). Germline V gene lookup returns CDR1 GTSNPN and CDR2 SVGIG (reference sequence). The CDR3 is 14 amino acids. The V gene lost 0 bases and the J gene lost 8 bases, with 16 bases spanning the gap. CDR3 sequence: CAWSVGAGQNGYTF. The CDR3 region has the DNA TGTGCCTGGAGTGTGGGGGCAGGGCAGAACGGCTACACCTTC.